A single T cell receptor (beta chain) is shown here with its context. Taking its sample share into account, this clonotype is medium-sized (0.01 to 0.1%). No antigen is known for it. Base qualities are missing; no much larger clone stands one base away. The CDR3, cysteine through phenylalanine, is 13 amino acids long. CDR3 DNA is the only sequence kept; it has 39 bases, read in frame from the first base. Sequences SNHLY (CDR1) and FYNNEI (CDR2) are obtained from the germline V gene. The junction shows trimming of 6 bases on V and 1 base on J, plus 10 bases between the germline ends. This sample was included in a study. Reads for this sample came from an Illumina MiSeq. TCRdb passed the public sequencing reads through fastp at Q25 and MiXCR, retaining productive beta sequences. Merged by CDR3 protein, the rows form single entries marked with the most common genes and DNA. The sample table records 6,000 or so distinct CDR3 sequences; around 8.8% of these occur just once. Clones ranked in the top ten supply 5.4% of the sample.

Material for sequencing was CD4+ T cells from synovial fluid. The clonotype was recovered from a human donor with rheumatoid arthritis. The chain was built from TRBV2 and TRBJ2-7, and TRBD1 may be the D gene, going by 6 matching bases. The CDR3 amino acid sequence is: CASRLQGSYEQYF. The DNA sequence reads TGTGCCAGCAGATTACAGGGATCCTACGAGCAGTACTTC.